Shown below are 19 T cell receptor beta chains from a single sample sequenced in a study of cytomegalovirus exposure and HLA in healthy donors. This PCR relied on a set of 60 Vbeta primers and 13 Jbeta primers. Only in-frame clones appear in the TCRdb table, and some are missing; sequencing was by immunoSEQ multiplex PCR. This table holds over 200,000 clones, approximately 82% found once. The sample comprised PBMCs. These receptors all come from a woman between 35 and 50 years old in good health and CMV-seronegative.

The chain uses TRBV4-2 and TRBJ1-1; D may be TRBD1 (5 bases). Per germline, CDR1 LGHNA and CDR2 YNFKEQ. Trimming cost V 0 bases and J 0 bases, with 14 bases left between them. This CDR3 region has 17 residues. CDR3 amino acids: CASSQEGPGNMNTEAFF. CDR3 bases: TGTGCCAGCAGCCAAGAGGGGCCTGGGAACATGAACACTGAAGCTTTCTTT.

CDR3 loop: CASSQIAGATTDTQYF. The CDR3 nucleotides read TGCGCCAGCAGCCAAATAGCGGGGGCCACCACAGATACGCAGTATTTT. The chain couples TRBV4-3 to TRBJ2-3; 9 positions match TRBD2. The CDR3 contains 16 residues. With 2 bases clipped from V and 2 bases from J, the junction kept 5 bases outside the gene matches. Germline CDR1 LGHNA, CDR2 YSLEER.

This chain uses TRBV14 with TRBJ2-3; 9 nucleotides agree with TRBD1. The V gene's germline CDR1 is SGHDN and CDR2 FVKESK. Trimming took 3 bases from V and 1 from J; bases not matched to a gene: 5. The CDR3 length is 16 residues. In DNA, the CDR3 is TGTGCCAGCAGCCATATACAGGGGGCCGGCACAGATACGCAGTATTTT. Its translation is CASSHIQGAGTDTQYF.

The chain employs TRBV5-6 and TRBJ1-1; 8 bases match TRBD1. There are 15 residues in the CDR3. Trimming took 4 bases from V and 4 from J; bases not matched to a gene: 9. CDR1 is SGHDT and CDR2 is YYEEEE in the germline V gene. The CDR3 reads CASSPRDRLSTEAFF. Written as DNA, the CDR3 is TGTGCCAGCAGCCCCCGGGACAGGTTAAGCACTGAAGCTTTCTTT.

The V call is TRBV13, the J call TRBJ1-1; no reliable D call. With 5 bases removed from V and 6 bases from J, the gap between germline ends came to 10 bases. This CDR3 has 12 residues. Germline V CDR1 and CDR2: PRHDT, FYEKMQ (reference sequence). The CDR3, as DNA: TGTGCCAGCAGCCCTAGACGTGCTGAAGCTTTCTTT. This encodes CASSPRRAEAFF.

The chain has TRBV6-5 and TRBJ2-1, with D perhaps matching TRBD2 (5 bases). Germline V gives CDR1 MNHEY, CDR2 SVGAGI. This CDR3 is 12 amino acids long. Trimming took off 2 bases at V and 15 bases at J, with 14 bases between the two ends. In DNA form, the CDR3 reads TGTGCCAGCAGTTACCCTCGGGGTGAGGCGTTCTTC. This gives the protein CASSYPRGEAFF.

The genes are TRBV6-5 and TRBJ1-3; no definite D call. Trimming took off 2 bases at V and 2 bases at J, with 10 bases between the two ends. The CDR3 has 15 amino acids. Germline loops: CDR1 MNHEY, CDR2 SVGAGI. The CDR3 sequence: CASSYEQAPGNTIYF. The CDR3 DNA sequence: TGTGCCAGCAGTTACGAGCAGGCCCCTGGAAACACCATATATTTT.

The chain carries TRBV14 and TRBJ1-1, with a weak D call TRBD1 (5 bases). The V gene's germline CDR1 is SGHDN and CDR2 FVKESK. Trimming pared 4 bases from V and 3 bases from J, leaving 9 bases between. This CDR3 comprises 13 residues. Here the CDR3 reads CASSLIQDTEAFF. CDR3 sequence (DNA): TGTGCCAGCAGCCTAATACAGGACACTGAAGCTTTCTTT. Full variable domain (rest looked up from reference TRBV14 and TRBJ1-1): EAGVTQFPSHSVIEKGQTVTLRCDPISGHDNLYWYRRVMGKEIKFLLHFVKESKQDESGMPNNRFLAERTGGTYSTLKVQPAELEDSGVYFCASSLIQDTEAFFGQGTRLTVV.

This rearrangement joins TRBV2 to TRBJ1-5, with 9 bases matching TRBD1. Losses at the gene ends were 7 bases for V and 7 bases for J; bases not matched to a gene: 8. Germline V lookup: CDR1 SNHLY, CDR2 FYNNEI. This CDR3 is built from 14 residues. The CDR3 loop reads CASTVGQGRQPQHF. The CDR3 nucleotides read TGTGCCAGCACCGTGGGACAGGGACGGCAGCCCCAGCATTTT.

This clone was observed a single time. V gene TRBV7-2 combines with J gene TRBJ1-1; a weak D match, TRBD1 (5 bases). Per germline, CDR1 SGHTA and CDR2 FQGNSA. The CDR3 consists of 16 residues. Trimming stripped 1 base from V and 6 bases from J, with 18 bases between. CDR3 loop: CASSLGWGERVSEAFF. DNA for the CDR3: TGTGCCAGCAGCTTAGGCTGGGGGGAGAGGGTCTCTGAAGCTTTCTTT.

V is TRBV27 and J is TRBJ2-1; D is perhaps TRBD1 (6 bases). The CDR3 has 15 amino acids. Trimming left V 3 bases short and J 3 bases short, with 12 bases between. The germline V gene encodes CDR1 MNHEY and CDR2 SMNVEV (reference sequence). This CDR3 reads CASSFVGAGYNEQFF. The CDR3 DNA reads TGTGCCAGCAGTTTTGTGGGGGCGGGCTACAATGAGCAGTTCTTC.

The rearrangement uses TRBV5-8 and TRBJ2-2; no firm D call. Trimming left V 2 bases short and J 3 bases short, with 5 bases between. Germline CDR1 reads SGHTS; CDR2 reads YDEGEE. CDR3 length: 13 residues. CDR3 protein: CASSLRYTGELFF. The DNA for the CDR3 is TGTGCCAGCAGCTTACGGTACACCGGGGAGCTGTTTTTT. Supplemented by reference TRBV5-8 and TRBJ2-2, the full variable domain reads EAGVTQSPTHLIKTRGQQATLRCSPISGHTSVYWYQQALGLGLQFLLWYDEGEERNRGNFPPRFSGRQFPNYSSELNVNALELEDSALYLCASSLRYTGELFFGEGSRLTVL.

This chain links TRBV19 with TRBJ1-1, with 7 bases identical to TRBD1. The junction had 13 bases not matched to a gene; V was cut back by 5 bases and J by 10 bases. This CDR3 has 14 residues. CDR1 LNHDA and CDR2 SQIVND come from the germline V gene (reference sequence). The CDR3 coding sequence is TGTGCCAGTAGTTCGACAGGGACTTCCCTTGGAGCTTTCTTT. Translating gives CASSSTGTSLGAFF.

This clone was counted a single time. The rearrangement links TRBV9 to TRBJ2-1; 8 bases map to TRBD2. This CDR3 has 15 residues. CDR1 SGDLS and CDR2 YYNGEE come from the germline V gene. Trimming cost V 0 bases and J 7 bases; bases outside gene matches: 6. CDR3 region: CASSVVGTSGNEQFF. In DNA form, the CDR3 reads TGTGCCAGCAGCGTAGTGGGGACTAGTGGTAATGAGCAGTTCTTC. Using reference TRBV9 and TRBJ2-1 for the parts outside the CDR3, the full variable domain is DSGVTQTPKHLITATGQRVTLRCSPRSGDLSVYWYQQSLDQGLQFLIQYYNGEERAKGNILERFSAQQFPDLHSELNLSSLELGDSALYFCASSVVGTSGNEQFFGPGTRLTVL.

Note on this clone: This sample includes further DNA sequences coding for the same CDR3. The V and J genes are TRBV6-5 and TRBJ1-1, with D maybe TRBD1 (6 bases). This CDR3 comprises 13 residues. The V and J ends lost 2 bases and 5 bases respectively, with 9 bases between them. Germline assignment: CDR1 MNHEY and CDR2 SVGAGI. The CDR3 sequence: CASSYGGTTEAFF. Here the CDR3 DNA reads TGTGCCAGCAGTTACGGGGGCACGACTGAAGCTTTCTTT.

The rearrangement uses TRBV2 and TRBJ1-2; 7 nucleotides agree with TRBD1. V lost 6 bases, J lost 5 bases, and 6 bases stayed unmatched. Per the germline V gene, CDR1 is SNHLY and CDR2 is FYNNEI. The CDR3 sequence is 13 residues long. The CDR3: CASRLQGRYGYTF. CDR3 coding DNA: TGTGCCAGCAGACTACAGGGGAGGTATGGCTACACCTTC.

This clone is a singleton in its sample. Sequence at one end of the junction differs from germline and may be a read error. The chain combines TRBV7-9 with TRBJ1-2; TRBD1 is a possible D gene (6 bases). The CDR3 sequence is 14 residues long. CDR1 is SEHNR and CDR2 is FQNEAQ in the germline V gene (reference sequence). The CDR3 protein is CSSSLGAGVYGYTF. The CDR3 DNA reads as TGTTCCAGCAGCTTAGGGGCAGGGGTCTATGGCTACACCTTC.

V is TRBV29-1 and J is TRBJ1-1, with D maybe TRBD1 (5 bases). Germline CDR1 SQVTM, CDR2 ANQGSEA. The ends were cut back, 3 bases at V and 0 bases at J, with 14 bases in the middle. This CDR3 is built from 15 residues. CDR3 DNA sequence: TGCAGCGTTGAGGGGGGGACGGACATGAACACTGAAGCTTTCTTT. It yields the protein CSVEGGTDMNTEAFF.

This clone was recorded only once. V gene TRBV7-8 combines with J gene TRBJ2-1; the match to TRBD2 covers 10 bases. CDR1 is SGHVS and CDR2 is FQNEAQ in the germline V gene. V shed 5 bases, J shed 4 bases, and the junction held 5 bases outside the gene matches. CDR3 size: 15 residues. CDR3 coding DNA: TGTGCCAGCAGCCGGAGCGGGGGGGGTTACAATGAGCAGTTCTTC. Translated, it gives CASSRSGGGYNEQFF. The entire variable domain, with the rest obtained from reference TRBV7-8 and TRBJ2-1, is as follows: GAGVSQSPRYKVAKRGQDVALRCDPISGHVSLFWYQQALGQGPEFLTYFQNEAQLDKSGLPSDRFFAERPEGSVSTLKIQRTQQEDSAVYLCASSRSGGGYNEQFFGPGTRLTVL.